This TCR beta chain was profiled in a study of identifying expanded T cells in peripheral blood. General study findings and limits: Approximately 2-week clone count variance significantly increased as total template count grew.

Healthy donors had no documented immune events, such as infections, while sampled. The V segment lost 4 bases and the J segment 4 bases; nucleotides outside the gene matches: 5. CDR1 SGHRS and CDR2 YFSETQ come from the germline V gene. CDR3 length: 15 residues. The assay was immunoSEQ multiplex PCR, and TCRdb's table has in-frame clones only and misses some. There are 100,000 to 150,000 clones in the sample; approximately 86% occur only once, and 8.4% lies in the top ten. Of note for this clone: The target antigen is unknown.

The chain joins TRBV5-1 to TRBJ2-1, with 10 bases that match TRBD2. Sequencing used blood. The TCR comes from a person aged 18-70 years in good health. The CDR3 sequence is CASSGSGGEYNEQFF. The CDR3 nucleotides read TGCGCCAGCAGCGGCAGCGGGGGGGAGTACAATGAGCAGTTCTTC.